Following are 19 T cell receptor beta chains from one sample sequenced in a study of T-cell memory formation after mild COVID-19. One entry per CDR3 protein, called by TCRdb with MiXCR from the 5' RACE reads. The sample includes 550,000 to 600,000 distinct CDR3 sequences, about 20% of them seen just once. The sample comprised PBMCs or a T cell subset sorted from them (not recorded which). The receptor set was obtained from an adult woman who had mild COVID-19 (a few samples of this study predate the infection). Cell type and time point are not known.

There are a few counts of this clonotype. The chain recombines TRBV3-1 with TRBJ2-7; 7 bases align to TRBD1. Germline trimming cut 2 bases from V and 2 bases from J; bases unmatched to any gene: 12. The CDR3 loop spans 17 amino acids. The germline V gene encodes CDR1 LGHDT and CDR2 YNNKEL (reference sequence). The CDR3 sequence is CASSQNTGTVLPYEQYF. The CDR3 DNA sequence: TGTGCCAGCAGCCAAAACACCGGGACAGTATTGCCCTACGAGCAGTACTTC.

V and J are TRBV4-1 and TRBJ1-2, with D unclear. The CDR3 covers 14 residues. Germline V CDR1 and CDR2: MGHRA, YSYEKL. Trimming cost V 1 base and J 1 base, with 7 bases left between them. CDR3 region: CASSQVVINYGYTF. DNA of the CDR3: TGCGCCAGCAGCCAAGTTGTCATTAACTATGGCTACACCTTC.

This clonotype was detected a few times. The chain combines TRBV11-2 with TRBJ2-1; tentatively, D is TRBD1 (5 bases). The germline gives CDR1 SGHAT, CDR2 FQNNGV. This CDR3 has 16 residues. Trimming pared 1 base from V and 3 bases from J, leaving 13 bases between. The CDR3 loop reads CASSLVATAIYNEQFF. The CDR3 DNA reads as TGTGCCAGCAGCTTAGTTGCGACAGCCATCTACAATGAGCAGTTCTTC.

The chain combines TRBV12-3 or TRBV12-4 with TRBJ2-1; 9 bases map to TRBD2. The CDR3 is 18 amino acids. V lost 3 bases to trimming and J lost 5 bases; unmatched junction nucleotides: 14. Written as DNA, the CDR3 is TGTGCCAGCAGTTTTACGAGGGCCAGACTAGCGGCTGACAATGAGCAGTTCTTC. As protein: CASSFTRARLAADNEQFF.

The J gene is TRBJ2-7, the V gene TRBV7-6; D possibly corresponds to TRBD2 (5 bases). Trimming cost V 3 bases and J 2 bases, with 17 bases left between them. Germline CDR1 reads SGHVS; CDR2 reads FNYEAQ. CDR3 length: 16 residues. CDR3 loop: CASSFLAPEGTYEQYF. CDR3 nucleotide sequence: TGTGCCAGCAGCTTTCTGGCGCCCGAGGGAACCTACGAGCAGTACTTC.

The CDR3 nucleotides are TGTGCCAGCAGCTTGACAGTGGATGGCTACACCTTC. It translates to CASSLTVDGYTF. The chain carries TRBV5-5 and TRBJ1-2; D unresolved. V was shortened by 1 base and J by 6 bases, with 7 bases between the two germline ends. Looked up from germline, CDR1 is SGHKS and CDR2 is YYEKEE (reference sequence). The CDR3 covers 12 residues.

This clonotype showed up many times. This chain uses TRBV12-3 or TRBV12-4 with TRBJ2-5; 11 bases are a match to TRBD2. This CDR3 has 15 amino acids. V shed 6 bases, J shed 7 bases, and the junction held 10 bases outside the gene matches. In DNA, the CDR3 is TGTGCCAGCAGCCTTAGCGGGGGGGCCGGTTTGACCCAGTACTTC. Translating it yields CASSLSGGAGLTQYF.

The chain has TRBV9 and TRBJ1-1, with D unclear. From germline, CDR1 is SGDLS and CDR2 YYNGEE. The CDR3 covers 15 residues. With 3 bases removed from V and 1 base from J, the gap between germline ends came to 13 bases. The CDR3 coding sequence is TGTGCCAGCAGCGAAGGCCCGGGCGCGAACACTGAAGCTTTCTTT. The encoded protein is CASSEGPGANTEAFF.

A few counts support this clonotype. This chain uses TRBV6-2 or TRBV6-3 with TRBJ2-7; 7 bases match TRBD1. The V and J ends lost 7 bases and 2 bases, in that order; junction bases with no gene match: 2. The V gene's germline CDR1 is MNHEY and CDR2 SVGEGT. CDR3 length: 12 amino acids. The CDR3 nucleotides are TGTGCCAGCATGGACAGGCCCTACGAGCAGTACTTC. It yields the protein CASMDRPYEQYF.

This sequence joins TRBV5-1 and TRBJ2-3, with D unresolved. The V end was cut by 7 bases, the J end by 0 bases, with 12 bases between. The CDR3 extends over 14 amino acids. Germline CDR1 is SGHRS and CDR2 is YFSETQ. The CDR3 bases are TGCGCCAGCGTAGTCGCGGCTAGCACAGATACGCAGTATTTT. Protein product: CASVVAASTDTQYF.

This clonotype appeared a few times. The rearrangement joins TRBV9 to TRBJ2-7; TRBD2 matches at 11 bases. With 8 bases clipped from V and 2 bases from J, the junction kept 6 bases outside the gene matches. Per the germline V gene, CDR1 is SGDLS and CDR2 is YYNGEE. The CDR3 has 14 residues. This CDR3 is CASTSGSSPYEQYF. CDR3 coding DNA: TGTGCCAGTACTAGCGGGAGCTCCCCCTACGAGCAGTACTTC.

This clonotype was counted only a few times. This chain links TRBV2 with TRBJ2-1; 10 nucleotides agree with TRBD2. There are 15 residues in the CDR3. The V gene end was trimmed by 5 bases and the J gene end by 8 bases; junction bases not matched to a gene: 9. The germline CDR1 and CDR2 sequences are SNHLY and FYNNEI. Written as DNA, the CDR3 is TGTGCCAGCAGTACTATAGCGGGAGGCACCCATGAGCAGTTCTTC. Translation gives CASSTIAGGTHEQFF.

This rearrangement joins TRBV4-1 to TRBJ2-3; tentative D call: TRBD1 (5 bases). Trimming removed 1 base at V and 6 bases at J, with 14 bases between. The CDR3 length is 15 residues. Germline CDR1 MGHRA, CDR2 YSYEKL. The CDR3 bases are TGCGCCAGCAGCCAAGGGACGGAGTGGGGCGATACGCAGTATTTT. Amino acid sequence: CASSQGTEWGDTQYF.

This clonotype has more than one count but fewer than ten. The CDR3 reads CATSRGRDWAEAFF. In DNA, the CDR3 is TGTGCCACCAGCAGAGGCAGGGATTGGGCTGAAGCTTTCTTT. The V call is TRBV15, the J call TRBJ1-1; perhaps TRBD1 as D (5 bases). The germline V gene encodes CDR1 LNHNV and CDR2 YYDKDF (reference sequence). Deletions cut 1 base from V and 6 bases from J, with 12 bases between. This CDR3 region has 14 residues. The full variable domain, with the rest looked up from reference TRBV15 and TRBJ1-1, is DAMVIQNPRYQVTQFGKPVTLSCSQTLNHNVMYWYQQKSSQAPKLLFHYYDKDFNNEADTPDNFQSRRPNTSFCFLDIRSPGLGDTAMYLCATSRGRDWAEAFFGQGTRLTVV.

J is TRBJ2-2 and V is TRBV19; 10 bases line up with TRBD2. This CDR3 contains 16 residues. The trim removed 1 base at V and 8 bases at J, leaving 7 bases unmatched. CDR1 LNHDA and CDR2 SQIVND come from the germline V gene (reference sequence). The DNA of the CDR3 is TGTGCCAGTAGTATAGCAGCGGGAGGGCCCTCGGGGGAGCTGTTTTTT. Translation: CASSIAAGGPSGELFF.

The chain is built from TRBV7-2 and TRBJ2-1, with 9 nucleotides matching TRBD2. This CDR3 has 15 amino acids. The trim removed 3 bases at V and 8 bases at J, leaving 8 bases unmatched. CDR1 is SGHTA and CDR2 is FQGNSA in the germline V gene. CDR3 DNA sequence: TGTGCCAGCAGCTTTGGCGGGAGGGCCTTAGATGAGCAGTTCTTC. It translates to CASSFGGRALDEQFF.

V and J are TRBV6-5 and TRBJ2-7; TRBD1 agrees at 7 bases. CDR3 length: 15 residues. V lost 6 bases to trimming and J lost 2 bases; unmatched junction nucleotides: 10. Germline loops: CDR1 MNHEY, CDR2 SVGAGI. CDR3 nucleotide sequence: TGTGCCAGCAGGGGAGCTCGGGACAGAGCCTACGAGCAGTACTTC. Translated: CASRGARDRAYEQYF.

This clonotype has just a few counts. This chain links TRBV7-9 with TRBJ1-6; D perhaps matches TRBD1 (5 bases). Germline V gives CDR1 SEHNR, CDR2 FQNEAQ (reference sequence). Trimming shortened V by 3 bases and J by 16 bases, and 16 bases separated the two germline ends. The CDR3 extends over 13 amino acids. DNA of the CDR3: TGTGCCAGCAGCTTCGACACCGGGACCCTTCTCCACTTT. Translation: CASSFDTGTLLHF. Complete variable domain (other parts from reference TRBV7-9 and TRBJ1-6): DTGVSQNPRHKITKRGQNVTFRCDPISEHNRLYWYRQTLGQGPEFLTYFQNEAQLEKSRLLSDRFSAERPKGSFSTLEIQRTEQGDSAMYLCASSFDTGTLLHFGNGTRLTVT.

This clonotype occurred many times. The J gene is TRBJ2-1, the V gene TRBV24-1; 7 nucleotides align to TRBD1. Unmatched junction bases numbered 11, after V lost 9 bases and J lost 4 bases. The CDR3 is 15 amino acids. Germline CDR1 is KGHDR and CDR2 is SFDVKD. The CDR3 sequence: CATRPGTDYYNEQFF. The CDR3 DNA sequence: TGTGCCACCCGTCCCGGGACAGACTATTACAATGAGCAGTTCTTC.